This is a list of T cell receptor beta chains from one sample in a study of T-cell memory formation after mild COVID-19. MiXCR, run by TCRdb on the 5' RACE reads, gives a single entry per CDR3 protein. The data hold approximately 560,000 distinct CDR3 sequences, with 15% to 20% observed a single time. Material: PBMCs or a T cell subset sorted from them (not recorded which). The receptors come from an adult woman who had mild COVID-19 (a few samples of this study predate the infection). Cell type and time point are not known. Each CDR3 is given with its conserved first and last residue. The D gene is left open where the match is weak. The listing skips clone size in some rows; elsewhere it reads once, few, many or a size class.

D gene,clone size,J gene,V gene,CDR3 protein,CDR3 DNA
-,few,TRBJ2-2,TRBV15,CATSRGEAVNTGELFF,TGTGCCACCAGCAGAGGGGAGGCGGTGAACACCGGGGAGCTGTTTTTT
-,-,TRBJ1-1,TRBV12-3/TRBV12-4,CASGEMNTEAFF,TGTGCCAGCGGGGAGATGAACACTGAAGCTTTCTTT
-,few,TRBJ1-2,TRBV21-1,CASSNGTVAPAWFGYTF,TGTGCCAGCAGCAATGGGACAGTCGCACCCGCTTGGTTTGGCTACACCTTC
-,few,TRBJ1-3,TRBV27,CASSPQGPGNTIYF,TGTGCCAGCAGTCCGCAGGGTCCCGGAAACACCATATATTTT
-,-,TRBJ2-2,TRBV5-1,CASSLLSNSPNTGELFF,TGCGCCAGCAGCTTGCTCAGTAACAGCCCGAACACCGGGGAGCTGTTTTTT
TRBD2,-,TRBJ2-2,TRBV4-3,CASSQEWRLAGGGTGELFF,TGCGCCAGCAGCCAAGAATGGCGTCTAGCGGGAGGGGGTACCGGGGAGCTGTTTTTT
-,few,TRBJ2-5,TRBV5-5,CASSLEGRGRRETQYF,TGTGCCAGCAGCTTGGAGGGCAGGGGTAGGCGAGAGACCCAGTACTTC
-,few,TRBJ2-3,TRBV29-1,CSVGLRANPIDTQYF,TGCAGCGTTGGACTCCGGGCCAATCCGATAGATACGCAGTATTTT
-,-,TRBJ2-7,TRBV7-9,CASSLAPGRSEQYF,TGTGCCAGCAGCTTAGCACCAGGGCGAAGCGAGCAGTACTTC
TRBD2,-,TRBJ2-5,TRBV6-5,CASSYSGGPGETQYF,TGTGCCAGCAGTTATAGCGGGGGGCCAGGAGAGACCCAGTACTTC
-,few,TRBJ2-1,TRBV5-4,CASSLAGRDLNNEQFF,TGTGCCAGCAGCTTGGCCGGCAGGGATTTAAACAATGAGCAGTTCTTC
-,-,TRBJ2-3,TRBV7-2,CASSLWGTSTDTQYF,TGTGCCAGCAGCTTATGGGGGACGAGCACAGATACGCAGTATTTT
-,few,TRBJ2-1,TRBV7-9,CASSLTGTPYNEQFF,TGTGCCAGCAGCCTGACCGGGACTCCCTACAATGAGCAGTTCTTC
-,-,TRBJ2-7,TRBV7-8,CASNSEGGYYEQYF,TGTGCCAGCAACTCCGAGGGGGGCTACTACGAGCAGTACTTC
-,few,TRBJ1-1,TRBV18,CASSQQPGSEAFF,TGTGCCAGCTCCCAGCAGCCGGGATCTGAAGCTTTCTTT
TRBD1,few,TRBJ1-5,TRBV20-1,CSAKGAVNQPQHF,TGCAGTGCAAAGGGGGCAGTTAATCAGCCCCAGCATTTT
TRBD1,-,TRBJ1-2,TRBV20-1,CSARDGTGSGYTF,TGCAGTGCTAGAGATGGGACAGGGAGTGGCTACACCTTC
-,few,TRBJ1-4,TRBV23-1,CASTPGLRGRGRMGKLFF,TGCGCCAGCACTCCGGGGCTGCGGGGTCGTGGCAGAATGGGAAAACTGTTTTTT
TRBD2,-,TRBJ2-1,TRBV14,CASSQEAGTSGYNEQFF,TGTGCCAGCAGCCAAGAGGCCGGGACTAGCGGATACAATGAGCAGTTCTTC
-,-,TRBJ1-1,TRBV5-1,CASSSWGPGTSGAEAFF,TGCGCCAGCAGCTCATGGGGCCCCGGGACCTCAGGTGCTGAAGCTTTCTTT
-,-,TRBJ2-5,TRBV12-3/TRBV12-4,CASSDWGGGETQYF,TGTGCCAGCAGTGACTGGGGGGGCGGGGAGACCCAGTACTTC
-,few,TRBJ2-3,TRBV2,CASSEWQYTDTQYF,TGTGCCAGCAGTGAATGGCAGTACACAGATACGCAGTATTTT
-,few,TRBJ1-2,TRBV4-1,CASSQDRERSGSYGYTF,TGCGCCAGCAGCCAAGATCGGGAAAGGTCTGGAAGCTATGGCTACACCTTC
TRBD1,-,TRBJ2-7,TRBV7-2,CASSFGTAEQYF,TGTGCCAGCAGCTTTGGGACAGCGGAGCAGTACTTC
-,few,TRBJ1-1,TRBV5-1,CASSLEQGYEAFF,TGCGCCAGCAGCTTGGAACAGGGTTATGAAGCTTTCTTT
-,few,TRBJ1-5,TRBV15,CATSSVRYQPQHF,TGTGCCACCAGCAGCGTCCGTTATCAGCCCCAGCATTTT
TRBD1,-,TRBJ1-2,TRBV24-1,CATSDQGQGAEGYTF,TGTGCCACCAGTGATCAGGGACAGGGGGCGGAGGGCTACACCTTC
-,-,TRBJ1-3,TRBV5-1,CASSLTSQRGNTIYF,TGCGCCAGCAGCTTAACTTCCCAAAGAGGAAACACCATATATTTT
TRBD1,-,TRBJ1-1,TRBV11-2,CASSRTGLESEAFF,TGTGCCAGCAGTCGGACAGGGCTGGAGTCTGAAGCTTTCTTT
-,many,TRBJ2-7,TRBV7-9,CASSLPGRPYEQYF,TGTGCCAGCAGCTTACCGGGACGGCCCTACGAGCAGTACTTC
-,-,TRBJ1-4,TRBV7-2,CASSLSPGAREKLFF,TGTGCCAGCAGCTTAAGTCCGGGGGCGCGGGAAAAACTGTTTTTT
-,-,TRBJ2-3,TRBV7-2,CASSSGINPSTDTQYF,TGTGCCAGCAGCTCCGGGATCAACCCTAGCACAGATACGCAGTATTTT
-,-,TRBJ2-3,TRBV12-3/TRBV12-4,CASSWARVDTQYF,TGTGCCAGCAGCTGGGCCAGGGTTGATACGCAGTATTTT
TRBD2,-,TRBJ2-7,TRBV23-1,CANFNAGVEQYF,TGCGCCAACTTCAACGCGGGGGTCGAGCAGTACTTC
-,-,TRBJ1-6,TRBV7-2,CASSFGWGTHTTPLHF,TGTGCCAGCAGCTTCGGGTGGGGGACACACACCACACCCCTCCACTTT
TRBD1,-,TRBJ1-2,TRBV20-1,CSAPQGDRGPGYTF,TGCAGTGCTCCCCAGGGGGACAGGGGGCCTGGCTACACCTTC
-,many,TRBJ2-3,TRBV3-1,CASSQLDTQYF,TGTGCCAGCAGCCAGCTAGATACGCAGTATTTT
TRBD2,-,TRBJ2-1,TRBV28,CASSYSGRVYNEQFF,TGTGCCAGCAGTTATAGCGGGAGGGTCTACAATGAGCAGTTCTTC
-,few,TRBJ2-3,TRBV30,CAWGEWRRPTDTQYF,TGTGCCTGGGGGGAGTGGAGGCGGCCCACAGATACGCAGTATTTT
-,few,TRBJ2-1,TRBV20-1,CSARESTAVSSYNEQFF,TGCAGTGCTAGGGAATCGACAGCGGTTAGCTCCTACAATGAGCAGTTCTTC
-,few,TRBJ2-1,TRBV14,CASSRLGVLYNEQFF,TGTGCCAGCAGCCGACTGGGGGTACTTTACAATGAGCAGTTCTTC
-,-,TRBJ2-2,TRBV6-5,CASSRGASTGELFF,TGTGCCAGCAGCAGGGGGGCGAGCACCGGGGAGCTGTTTTTT
-,few,TRBJ1-5,TRBV7-9,CAAGGLGNQPQHF,TGTGCCGCGGGAGGTTTGGGCAATCAGCCCCAGCATTTT
-,few,TRBJ2-3,TRBV6-5,CASTDRDSTDTQYF,TGTGCCAGCACCGACCGGGACAGCACAGATACGCAGTATTTT
-,few,TRBJ2-5,TRBV12-3/TRBV12-4,CASRDAGAGETQYF,TGTGCCAGCAGAGACGCGGGGGCCGGGGAGACCCAGTACTTC
-,-,TRBJ2-7,TRBV6-1,CASSVEGGPIEQYF,TGTGCCAGCAGCGTGGAGGGGGGGCCTATCGAGCAGTACTTC
-,-,TRBJ1-1,TRBV7-9,CASSLAGREAEAFF,TGTGCCAGCAGCTTAGCTGGCAGGGAGGCTGAAGCTTTCTTT
-,-,TRBJ1-6,TRBV30,CAWRDYNSPLHF,TGTGCCTGGAGGGACTACAATTCACCCCTCCACTTT
TRBD2,-,TRBJ2-1,TRBV7-2,CASSLGGWASGGSEQFF,TGTGCCAGCAGCTTAGGAGGATGGGCTAGCGGAGGGAGTGAGCAGTTCTTC
-,-,TRBJ1-1,TRBV2,CASRQGSMNTEAFF,TGTGCCAGCAGGCAGGGAAGCATGAACACTGAAGCTTTCTTT
TRBD2,few,TRBJ2-3,TRBV6-6,CASSYSTSGGPDTQYF,TGTGCCAGCAGTTACTCGACTTCGGGGGGGCCTGATACGCAGTATTTT
-,-,TRBJ2-7,TRBV7-9,CASTSWSEITYEQYF,TGTGCCAGCACCTCCTGGAGCGAAATAACCTACGAGCAGTACTTC
-,few,TRBJ2-3,TRBV6-1,CASSGWADTQYF,TGTGCCAGCAGTGGGTGGGCCGATACGCAGTATTTT
-,-,TRBJ2-6,TRBV11-2,CASSLGAGSGANVLTF,TGTGCCAGCAGCTTAGGGGCAGGGTCTGGGGCCAACGTCCTGACTTTC
-,few,TRBJ1-2,TRBV10-3,CAISGEGGNYGYTF,TGTGCCATCAGTGGGGAAGGGGGTAACTATGGCTACACCTTC
-,few,TRBJ2-6,TRBV7-6,CASSPEQGGGANVLTF,TGTGCCAGCAGCCCTGAACAGGGTGGTGGGGCCAACGTCCTGACTTTC
TRBD1,few,TRBJ1-1,TRBV5-1,CASSLADRGRAFF,TGCGCCAGCAGCTTGGCAGACAGGGGGCGAGCTTTCTTT
TRBD2,few,TRBJ2-1,TRBV20-1,CSARIPGGRAWNEQFF,TGCAGTGCTAGAATACCCGGCGGGAGGGCATGGAATGAGCAGTTCTTC
TRBD1,few,TRBJ1-1,TRBV7-2,CASSLKGQGAGEAFF,TGTGCCAGCAGCTTAAAGGGACAGGGGGCCGGTGAAGCTTTCTTT